Shown below are 14 T cell receptor beta chains from a single sample sequenced in a study of identical twins. TCRdb re-called the 5' RACE reads with MiXCR, one entry per CDR3 protein. The data hold 300,000 to 400,000 distinct CDR3 sequences, with around 12% observed a single time. These data were also reused for a study on yellow fever vaccine responses in identical twins.

Sequenced sample: CD8+ T cells sorted from blood. The receptors originated from a woman between 18 and 29 years old in good health.

This clonotype was seen ten or more times. This sequence joins TRBV29-1 and TRBJ2-5; D unclear. The CDR3 has 16 amino acids. Trimming shortened V by 4 bases and J by 1 base, and 19 bases separated the two germline ends. The germline V gene has CDR1 SQVTM and CDR2 ANQGSEA. This chain's CDR3 is CSVVAEIRHGQETQYF. CDR3 coding DNA: TGCAGCGTTGTGGCGGAGATAAGACACGGCCAAGAGACCCAGTACTTC.

With respect to this clonotype: At one end, the junction sequence differs from germline, possibly due to a read error. The DNA for the CDR3 is TGTGCCAGCATCGACGGAAGGCTCTTT. It specifies CASIDGRLF. The chain has TRBV7-9 and TRBJ1-1; no definite D call. The CDR3 is 9 amino acids. Germline loops: CDR1 SEHNR, CDR2 FQNEAQ (reference sequence).

The chain links TRBV27 to TRBJ2-1; D ambiguous. The CDR3 is 13 amino acids. The germline gives CDR1 MNHEY, CDR2 SMNVEV (reference sequence). The V and J ends lost 3 bases and 5 bases respectively, with 8 bases between them. CDR3 DNA sequence: TGTGCCAGCAGTTTGGGCAACCACAATGAGCAGTTCTTC. Its protein is CASSLGNHNEQFF.

Of note for this clonotype: The junction departs from the called germline gene at one end, perhaps through a read error. The chain is built from TRBV24-1 and TRBJ2-7; 8 nucleotides match TRBD1. The CDR3 loop spans 15 amino acids. Germline lookup yields CDR1 KGHDR and CDR2 SFDVKD. CDR3 region: CCAIPGTGPDYEQYF. DNA for the CDR3: TGCTGTGCAATACCCGGGACAGGCCCCGACTACGAGCAGTACTTC.

A few counts support this clonotype. The V gene is TRBV5-6, the J gene TRBJ2-1; 8 bases fit TRBD2. V dropped 3 bases and J dropped 1; count of bases not matched to a gene: 9. The CDR3 runs to 17 residues. Germline CDR1 is SGHDT and CDR2 is YYEEEE. The DNA of the CDR3 is TGTGCCAGCAGCTCAACCGGGGGGGCGCAGTCCTACAATGAGCAGTTCTTC. This encodes CASSSTGGAQSYNEQFF. The full variable domain, rest sourced from reference TRBV5-6 and TRBJ2-1, is DAGVTQSPTHLIKTRGQQVTLRCSPKSGHDTVSWYQQALGQGPQFIFQYYEEEERQRGNFPDRFSGHQFPNYSSELNVNALLLGDSALYLCASSSTGGAQSYNEQFFGPGTRLTVL.

This clonotype was seen a handful of times. The chain employs TRBV15 and TRBJ2-2; D is unresolved. V was shortened by 4 bases and J by 7 bases, with 10 bases between the two germline ends. The CDR3 consists of 13 residues. Germline V gene lookup returns CDR1 LNHNV and CDR2 YYDKDF (reference sequence). As DNA, the CDR3 is TGTGCCACCAGCATGCGGCCTGGCGGGGAGCTGTTTTTT. This encodes CATSMRPGGELFF.

The chain uses TRBV2 and TRBJ1-6, with D possibly matching TRBD1 (6 bases). The CDR3 spans 14 residues. Germline V CDR1 and CDR2: SNHLY, FYNNEI. V lost 5 bases to trimming and J lost 7 bases, with 12 bases between them. The CDR3 spells CASSSPGANSPLHF. The CDR3 nucleotides read TGTGCCAGCAGTTCCCCGGGGGCCAATTCACCCCTCCACTTT. The whole variable domain, remainder taken from reference TRBV2 and TRBJ1-6, is EPEVTQTPSHQVTQMGQEVILRCVPISNHLYFYWYRQILGQKVEFLVSFYNNEISEKSEIFDDQFSVERPDGSNFTLKIRSTKLEDSAMYFCASSSPGANSPLHFGNGTRLTVT.

This clonotype was detected many times. The rearrangement uses TRBV20-1 and TRBJ2-5, with 14 bases identical to TRBD2. Trimming removed 6 bases from V and 1 base from J; junction bases left unmatched: 7. The CDR3 runs 16 residues. The germline V gene has CDR1 DFQATT and CDR2 SNEGSKA (reference sequence). CDR3 protein: CSASGLAGEFQETQYF. CDR3 nucleotides: TGCAGTGCATCGGGACTAGCGGGGGAGTTCCAAGAGACCCAGTACTTC.

This sequence joins TRBV9 and TRBJ2-2; D call uncertain. The germline V gene has CDR1 SGDLS and CDR2 YYNGEE. V was trimmed by 3 bases and J by 4 bases, leaving 7 bases between them. The CDR3 loop spans 13 amino acids. The CDR3, as DNA: TGTGCCAGCAGCGCCAGAGTCACCGGGGAGCTGTTTTTT. Its protein is CASSARVTGELFF.

This clonotype was counted between two and nine times. The chain carries TRBV4-1 and TRBJ2-7; D might be TRBD2 (5 bases). The CDR3 length is 16 residues. Between the trimmed V and J ends, which lost 3 bases and 7 bases, there was a span of 22 bases. CDR1 and CDR2 from the germline V gene are MGHRA and YSYEKL. The CDR3 protein is CASSQEVRSVGVEQYF. The CDR3 DNA sequence: TGCGCCAGCAGCCAGGAGGTTAGGTCGGTTGGCGTGGAGCAGTACTTC.

This clonotype was counted between two and nine times. The V gene is TRBV5-6, the J gene TRBJ2-7, with D possibly being TRBD2 (6 bases). V was cut by 1 base and J by 0 bases, with 8 bases left in between. In germline, CDR1 is SGHDT, CDR2 YYEEEE. This CDR3 spans 14 amino acids. CDR3 coding DNA: TGTGCCAGCAGCTTGAGGCGGGGCTCCTACGAGCAGTACTTC. It specifies CASSLRRGSYEQYF. The complete variable domain, with remaining parts taken from reference TRBV5-6 and TRBJ2-7, reads DAGVTQSPTHLIKTRGQQVTLRCSPKSGHDTVSWYQQALGQGPQFIFQYYEEEERQRGNFPDRFSGHQFPNYSSELNVNALLLGDSALYLCASSLRRGSYEQYFGPGTRLTVT.

The chain carries TRBV11-2 and TRBJ2-5, with D maybe TRBD2 (6 bases). The V and J ends lost 8 bases and 2 bases respectively, with 18 bases between them. Germline-derived CDR1 and CDR2 are SGHAT and FQNNGV. This CDR3 has 15 amino acids. The CDR3 DNA follows: TGTGCCAGCTCCAGTGGGGGGAGGAATCAAGAGACCCAGTACTTC. It specifies CASSSGGRNQETQYF.

This clonotype was counted ten times or more. This rearrangement joins TRBV20-1 to TRBJ2-1; 8 positions agree with TRBD2. After removal of 1 base from V and 0 bases from J, the junction contained 5 bases not matched to a gene. Germline V gene data show CDR1 as DFQATT and CDR2 as SNEGSKA (reference sequence). The CDR3 totals 16 residues. The CDR3 loop reads CSARATGTSSYNEQFF. The DNA for the CDR3 is TGCAGTGCTAGAGCCACCGGGACTAGCTCCTACAATGAGCAGTTCTTC.

This clonotype turned up a few times. The gene calls are TRBV24-1 and TRBJ2-1; TRBD2 matches at 10 bases. This CDR3 is 16 amino acids long. V lost 1 base to trimming and J lost 5 bases; unmatched junction nucleotides: 4. The germline CDR1 and CDR2 sequences are KGHDR and SFDVKD. CDR3 amino acids: CATSDLAGGRNNEQFF. As DNA, the CDR3 is TGTGCCACCAGTGATTTAGCGGGAGGGCGAAACAATGAGCAGTTCTTC.